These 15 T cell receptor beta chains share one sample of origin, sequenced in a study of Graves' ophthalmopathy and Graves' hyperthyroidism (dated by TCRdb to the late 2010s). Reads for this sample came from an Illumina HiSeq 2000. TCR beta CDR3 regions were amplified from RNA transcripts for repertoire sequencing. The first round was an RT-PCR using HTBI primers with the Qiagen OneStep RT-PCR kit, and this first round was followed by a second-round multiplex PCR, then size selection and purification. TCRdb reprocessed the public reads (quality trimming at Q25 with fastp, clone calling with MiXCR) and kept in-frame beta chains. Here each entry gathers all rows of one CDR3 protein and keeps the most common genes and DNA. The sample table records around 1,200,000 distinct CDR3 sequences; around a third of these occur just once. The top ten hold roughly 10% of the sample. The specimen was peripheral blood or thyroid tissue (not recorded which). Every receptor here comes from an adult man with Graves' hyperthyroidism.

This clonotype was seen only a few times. CDR3 loop: CASRTLGGGSYEQYF. The CDR3 DNA reads as TGTGCCAGCAGGACGTTGGGGGGCGGATCCTACGAGCAGTACTTC. This chain connects TRBV6-5 to TRBJ2-7, with D possibly called TRBD1 or TRBD2 (6 bases each). This CDR3 contains 15 residues. Trimming removed 6 bases at V and 1 base at J, with 16 bases between. CDR1 is MNHEY, CDR2 SVGAGI, per germline.

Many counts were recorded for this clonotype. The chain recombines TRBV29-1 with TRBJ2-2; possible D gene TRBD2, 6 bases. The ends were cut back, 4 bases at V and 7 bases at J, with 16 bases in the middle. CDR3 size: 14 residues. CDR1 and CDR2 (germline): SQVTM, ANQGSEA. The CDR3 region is CSVAQKLANGELFF. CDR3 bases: TGCAGCGTTGCCCAGAAACTAGCTAACGGGGAGCTGTTTTTT.

The CDR3 region has the DNA TGTGCCAGCAGTGAAGGTAGGGATTATAGCAATCAGCCCCAGCATTTT. Its translation is CASSEGRDYSNQPQHF. This rearrangement joins TRBV6-1 to TRBJ1-5; D unresolved. CDR1 is MNHNS and CDR2 is SASEGT in the germline V gene. This CDR3 spans 16 amino acids. V dropped 1 base and J dropped 0 bases, with 10 bases sitting between them.

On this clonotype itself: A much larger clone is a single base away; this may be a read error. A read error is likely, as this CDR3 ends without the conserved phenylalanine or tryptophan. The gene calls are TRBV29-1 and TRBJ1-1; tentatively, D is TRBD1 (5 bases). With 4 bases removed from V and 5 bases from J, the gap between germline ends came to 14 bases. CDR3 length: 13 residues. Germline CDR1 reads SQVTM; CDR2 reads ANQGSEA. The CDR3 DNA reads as TGCAGCGTTGGGGGAGGGTGGGGGACTGAAGCTTTCCTT. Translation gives CSVGGGWGTEAFL.

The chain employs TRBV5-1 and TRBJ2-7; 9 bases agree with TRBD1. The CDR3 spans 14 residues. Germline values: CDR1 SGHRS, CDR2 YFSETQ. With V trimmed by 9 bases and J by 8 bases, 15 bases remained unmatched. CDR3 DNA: TGCGCCACCCCGCCGGGACAGGGATCCCTCAAGCAGTACTTC. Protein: CATPPGQGSLKQYF.

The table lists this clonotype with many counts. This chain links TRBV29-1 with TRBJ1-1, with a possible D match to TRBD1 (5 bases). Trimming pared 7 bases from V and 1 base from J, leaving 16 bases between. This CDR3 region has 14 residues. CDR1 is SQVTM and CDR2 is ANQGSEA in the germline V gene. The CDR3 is CSANPRVANTEAFF. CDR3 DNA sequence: TGCAGCGCCAACCCCAGGGTTGCGAACACTGAAGCTTTCTTT.

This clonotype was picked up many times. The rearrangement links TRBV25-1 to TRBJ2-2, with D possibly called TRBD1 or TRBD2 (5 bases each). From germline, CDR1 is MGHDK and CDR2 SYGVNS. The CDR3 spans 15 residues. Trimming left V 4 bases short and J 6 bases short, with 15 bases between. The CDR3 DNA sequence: TGTGCCAGCAGTGCCGGGACCAAGCGAGCCGGGGAGCTGTTTTTT. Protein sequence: CASSAGTKRAGELFF. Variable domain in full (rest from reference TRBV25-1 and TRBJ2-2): EADIYQTPRYLVIGTGKKITLECSQTMGHDKMYWYQQDPGMELHLIHYSYGVNSTEKGDLSSESTVSRIRTEHFPLTLESARPSHTSQYLCASSAGTKRAGELFFGEGSRLTVL.

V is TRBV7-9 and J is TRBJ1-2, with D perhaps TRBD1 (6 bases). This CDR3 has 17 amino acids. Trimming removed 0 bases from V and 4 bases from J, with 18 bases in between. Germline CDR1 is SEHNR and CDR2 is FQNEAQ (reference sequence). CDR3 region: CASSLAGQGIVRYGYTF. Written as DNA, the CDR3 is TGTGCCAGCAGCTTAGCGGGGCAGGGGATTGTTCGCTATGGCTACACCTTC. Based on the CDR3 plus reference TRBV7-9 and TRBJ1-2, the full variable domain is DTGVSQNPRHKITKRGQNVTFRCDPISEHNRLYWYRQTLGQGPEFLTYFQNEAQLEKSRLLSDRFSAERPKGSFSTLEIQRTEQGDSAMYLCASSLAGQGIVRYGYTFGSGTRLTVV.

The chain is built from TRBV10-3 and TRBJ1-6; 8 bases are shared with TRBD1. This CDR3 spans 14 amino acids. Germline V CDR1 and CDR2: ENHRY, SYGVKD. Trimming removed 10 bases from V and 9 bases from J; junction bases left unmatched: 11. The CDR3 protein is CASTSDRVLSPLHF. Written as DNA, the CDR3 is TGTGCCAGCACGTCGGACAGGGTCCTTTCACCCCTCCACTTT.

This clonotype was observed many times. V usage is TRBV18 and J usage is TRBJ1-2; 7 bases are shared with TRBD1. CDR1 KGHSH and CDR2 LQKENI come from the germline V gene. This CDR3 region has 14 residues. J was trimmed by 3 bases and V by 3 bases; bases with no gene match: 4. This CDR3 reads CASSPRQGDYGYTF. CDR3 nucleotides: TGTGCCAGCTCACCTAGACAGGGTGACTATGGCTACACCTTC.

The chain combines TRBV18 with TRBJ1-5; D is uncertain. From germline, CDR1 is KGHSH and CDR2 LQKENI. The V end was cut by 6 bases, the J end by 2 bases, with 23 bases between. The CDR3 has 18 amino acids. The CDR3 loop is CASSPGSFSERGNQPQHF. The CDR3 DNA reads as TGTGCCAGCTCCCCAGGCTCGTTCTCCGAGAGGGGCAATCAGCCCCAGCATTTT.

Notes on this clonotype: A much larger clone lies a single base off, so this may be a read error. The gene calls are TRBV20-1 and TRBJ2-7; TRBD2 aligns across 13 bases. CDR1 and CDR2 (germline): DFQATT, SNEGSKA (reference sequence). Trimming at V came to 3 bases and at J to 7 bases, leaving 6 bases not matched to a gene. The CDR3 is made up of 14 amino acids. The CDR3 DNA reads TGCAGTGCTAGTTCCGGACTAGCGGGAGATGAGCAGTACTTC. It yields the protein CSASSGLAGDEQYF.

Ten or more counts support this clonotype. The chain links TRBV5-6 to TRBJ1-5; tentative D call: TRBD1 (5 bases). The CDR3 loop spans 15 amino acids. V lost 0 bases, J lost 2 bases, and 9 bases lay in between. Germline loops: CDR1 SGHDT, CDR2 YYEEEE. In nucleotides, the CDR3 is TGTGCCAGCAGCTTGGAGGGACGGGGCAATCAGCCCCAGCATTTT. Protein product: CASSLEGRGNQPQHF.

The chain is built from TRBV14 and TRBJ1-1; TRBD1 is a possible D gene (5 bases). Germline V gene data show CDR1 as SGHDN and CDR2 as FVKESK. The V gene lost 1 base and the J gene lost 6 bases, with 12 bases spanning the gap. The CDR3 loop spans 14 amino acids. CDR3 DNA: TGTGCCAGCAGCCAAGTAAGGGGCTTTTCTGAAGCTTTCTTT. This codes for CASSQVRGFSEAFF.

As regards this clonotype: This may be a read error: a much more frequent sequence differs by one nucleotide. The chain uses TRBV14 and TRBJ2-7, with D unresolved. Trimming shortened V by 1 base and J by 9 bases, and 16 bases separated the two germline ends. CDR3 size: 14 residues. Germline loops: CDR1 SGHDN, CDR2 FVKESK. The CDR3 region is CASSQVAGPAVQYF. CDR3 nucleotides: TGTGCCAGCAGCCAAGTTGCAGGCCCGGCGGTGCAGTACTTC.